Given below is one T cell receptor (beta chain) in context. Its antigen is not identified. This sample was taken from a study of blood T cells in healthy people across ages. Overall study findings and caveats: Higher diversity, along with more naive CD4+ cells, distinguished long-lived donors from aged donors. Unsorted PBMCs ruled out conclusive naive versus antigen-experienced comparison. TCR beta diversity, measured per million T cells, fell in a roughly linear way with age.

The CDR3 loop spans 15 amino acids. J gave up 4 bases and V 6 bases, and 10 bases lay outside the gene matches. Donors were systemically healthy Caucasian individuals from Russia aged about 6 to 95 years. PCR was performed a second time for about 7 to 11 cycles using a sample-barcoded 5' primer and a J-beta primer mix. TCRdb redid the calling of the 5' RACE reads with MiXCR, one entry per CDR3 protein. Seen here are approximately 360,000 distinct CDR3 sequences, roughly half observed once, and the top ten hold around 50%. This chain connects TRBV12-3 or TRBV12-4 to TRBJ1-2, with TRBD1 matching 8 bases. The receptor's source is a man aged 60 to 75 in good health. Source material: blood. The CDR3 loop is CASRSRGLSSYGYTF. The CDR3 coding sequence is TGTGCCAGCAGGTCCAGGGGGCTGTCGAGCTATGGCTACACCTTC.